This T cell receptor (beta chain) was sequenced for a study of shared clonotypes between healthy human individuals. Study-wide points: Sharing across a few donors was seen in roughly 5% of naive CD4 clonotypes. The generation probabilities recorded for non-shared clonotypes fell below those of clonotypes shared by all four donors. Naive subsets generally had larger estimated richness than memory subsets.

On this clone itself: As yet, its antigen is unknown.

Samples underwent the assay at deep level. Produced via immunoSEQ multiplex PCR; TCRdb's table is partial and in-frame only. The table lists around 1,000,000 clones, about 72% of them singletons. The V end was cut by 0 bases, the J end by 5 bases, with 14 bases between. The CDR3 is made up of 16 amino acids. Per germline, CDR1 MNHEY and CDR2 SVGAGI. The sequenced material came from memory CD4+ T cells from PBMCs. The sample's subset: CD45RA-negative fraction. The source of this sequence is a man aged 18 to 29 in good health. Some clones in this sample may be carry-over from other donors' samples. The chain recombines TRBV6-5 with TRBJ1-5, with D unclear. In DNA form, the CDR3 reads TGTGCCAGCAGTTACTCGAGTGACCCGGCGGATCAGCCCCAGCATTTT. This codes for CASSYSSDPADQPQHF.